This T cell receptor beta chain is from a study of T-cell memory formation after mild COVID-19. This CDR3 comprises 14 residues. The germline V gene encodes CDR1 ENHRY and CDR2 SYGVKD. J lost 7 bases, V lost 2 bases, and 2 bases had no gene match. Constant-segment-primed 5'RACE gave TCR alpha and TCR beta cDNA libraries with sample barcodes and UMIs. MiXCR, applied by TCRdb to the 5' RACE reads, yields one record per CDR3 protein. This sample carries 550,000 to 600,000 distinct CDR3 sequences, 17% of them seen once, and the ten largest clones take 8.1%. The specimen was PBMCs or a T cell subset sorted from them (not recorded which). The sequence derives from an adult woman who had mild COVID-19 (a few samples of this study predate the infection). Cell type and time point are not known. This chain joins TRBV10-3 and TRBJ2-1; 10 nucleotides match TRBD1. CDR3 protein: CAISEGTGANEQFF. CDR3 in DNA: TGTGCCATCAGTGAGGGGACAGGGGCTAATGAGCAGTTCTTC.